This T cell receptor beta chain comes out of a study of shared clonotypes between healthy human individuals. Every donor, a Caucasian adult, lived in Nashville, Tennessee. Without sorting, samples used tens of millions of PBMCs for genomic DNA. When replicate PCRs were run on unsorted PBMC, they used 300 ng DNA, 25,000 to 35,000 T cell genomes. The repertoire was sequenced with immunoSEQ multiplex PCR; TCRdb's copy has only in-frame clones and lacks some. The sample shows some 510,000 clones, around 74% of them seen only once. Per germline, CDR1 SGHKS and CDR2 YYEKEE (reference sequence). Unmatched junction bases numbered 1, after V lost 4 bases and J lost 1 base. This CDR3 is 13 amino acids long.

This receptor was taken from a woman aged 40 to 49 in good health. Some clones in this sample may be carry-over from other donors' samples. Input material: PBMCs. The chain has TRBV5-5 and TRBJ1-1, with 7 bases aligning to TRBD1. DNA of the CDR3: TGTGCCAGCAGCCGACAGGGGAACACTGAAGCTTTCTTT. Its translation is CASSRQGNTEAFF.